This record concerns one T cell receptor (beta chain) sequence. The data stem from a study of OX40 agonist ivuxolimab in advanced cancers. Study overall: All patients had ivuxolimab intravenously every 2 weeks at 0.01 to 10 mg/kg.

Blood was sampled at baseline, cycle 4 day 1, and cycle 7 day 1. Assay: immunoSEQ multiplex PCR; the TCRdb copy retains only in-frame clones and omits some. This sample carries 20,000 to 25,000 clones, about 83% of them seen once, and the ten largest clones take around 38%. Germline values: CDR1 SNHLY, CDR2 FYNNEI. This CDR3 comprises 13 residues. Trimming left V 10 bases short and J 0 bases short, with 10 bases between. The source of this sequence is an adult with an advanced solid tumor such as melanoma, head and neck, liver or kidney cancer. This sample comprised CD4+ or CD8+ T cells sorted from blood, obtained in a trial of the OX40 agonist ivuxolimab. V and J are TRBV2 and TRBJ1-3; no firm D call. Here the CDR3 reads CATLYDSGNTIYF. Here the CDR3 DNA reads TGTGCCACCCTCTATGACTCTGGAAACACCATATATTTT.